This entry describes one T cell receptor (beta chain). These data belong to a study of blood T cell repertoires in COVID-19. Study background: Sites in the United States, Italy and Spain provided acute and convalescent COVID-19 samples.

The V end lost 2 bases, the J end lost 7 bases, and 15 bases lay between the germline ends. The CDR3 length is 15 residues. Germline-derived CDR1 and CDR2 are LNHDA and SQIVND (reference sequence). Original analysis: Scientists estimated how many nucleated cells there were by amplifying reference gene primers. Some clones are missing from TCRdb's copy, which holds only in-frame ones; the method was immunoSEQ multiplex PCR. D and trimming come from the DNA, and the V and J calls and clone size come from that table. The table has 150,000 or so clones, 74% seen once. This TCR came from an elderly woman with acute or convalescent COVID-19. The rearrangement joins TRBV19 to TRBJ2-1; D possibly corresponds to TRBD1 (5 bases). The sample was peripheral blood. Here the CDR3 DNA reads TGTGCCAGTAGTATACGCAGGACATTTCCAAATGAGCAGTTCTTC. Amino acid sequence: CASSIRRTFPNEQFF.